The rows below give T cell receptor beta chains drawn from one sample of a study of neoadjuvant nivolumab and ipilimumab in lung cancer. Profiled with immunoSEQ multiplex PCR; TCRdb holds only in-frame clones, not every one. The sample lists 15,000 to 20,000 clones; under 85% were seen once. This sample comprised tumor tissue, obtained after neoadjuvant nivolumab, alone or with ipilimumab, at or shortly before surgery. The receptors originated from an adult with non-small cell lung cancer. The CDR3 runs from the conserved cysteine through the conserved F or W. A D gene is named only where the DNA matches it firmly. Clone size, where shown, is once, few, many, or a class for clones that have expanded.

TRBD1	TRBV18	once	TRBJ1-4	CASCRGTGEKLFF	TGTGCCAGCTGCCGGGGGACAGGTGAAAAACTGTTTTTT
TRBD2	TRBV11-2	once	TRBJ2-3	CASSPGRRGTDTQYF	TGTGCCAGCAGCCCCGGGAGGCGGGGCACAGATACGCAGTATTTT
TRBD2	TRBV18	NA	TRBJ2-1	CASSPGLPADEQFF	TGTGCCAGCTCACCGGGACTACCAGCTGATGAGCAGTTCTTC
TRBD1	TRBV18	NA	TRBJ1-1	CASSPGQMNTEAFF	TGTGCCAGCTCACCGGGACAGATGAACACTGAAGCTTTCTTT
TRBD1	TRBV7-8	NA	TRBJ1-5	CASSLGTGGRNQPQHF	TGTGCCAGCAGTCTTGGGACAGGGGGAAGAAATCAGCCCCAGCATTTT
NA	TRBV7-9	once	TRBJ2-7	CASSPNGYSYEQYF	TGTGCCAGCAGCCCGAACGGGTACTCCTACGAGCAGTACTTC
TRBD1	TRBV18	NA	TRBJ1-5	CASSGDRAGNQPQHF	TGTGCCAGCTCCGGGGACAGGGCTGGCAATCAGCCCCAGCATTTT
NA	TRBV11-2	NA	TRBJ1-5	CASSFSRDTNQPQHF	TGTGCCAGCAGCTTCTCCCGGGACACTAATCAGCCCCAGCATTTT
TRBD2	TRBV4-2	NA	TRBJ2-7	CASSLYSTSPGPYEQYF	TGTGCCAGCAGCCTATACTCGACTAGCCCGGGGCCCTACGAGCAGTACTTC
NA	TRBV7-9	NA	TRBJ1-1	CASSLNQGVEAFF	TGTGCCAGCAGCTTAAATCAGGGTGTTGAAGCTTTCTTT
TRBD1	TRBV6-6	NA	TRBJ1-4	CASSYSISTGEKLFF	TGTGCCAGCAGTTACTCGATTTCGACAGGGGAAAAACTGTTTTTT
NA	TRBV7-7	NA	TRBJ2-7	CASSLAAGNEQYF	TGTGCCAGCAGCTTAGCGGCGGGTAACGAGCAGTACTTC
NA	TRBV5-1	NA	TRBJ1-2	CASSLRGNDGYTF	TGCGCCAGCAGCTTGAGGGGGAATGATGGCTACACCTTC
NA	TRBV30	NA	TRBJ1-6	CAWSEGNSPLHF	TGTGCCTGGAGTGAGGGTAATTCACCCCTCCACTTT
TRBD1	TRBV5-1	few	TRBJ1-4	CASSVTGEHEKLFF	TGCGCCAGCAGCGTAACAGGGGAACATGAAAAACTGTTTTTT
NA	TRBV19	NA	TRBJ1-4	CASRGPGAESTNEKLFF	TGTGCCAGTAGGGGCCCGGGGGCCGAATCAACTAATGAAAAACTGTTTTTT
NA	TRBV6-5	NA	TRBJ2-2	CASSSRNTGELFF	TGTGCCAGCAGCTCCCGGAACACCGGGGAGCTGTTTTTT
TRBD1	TRBV5-6	NA	TRBJ1-5	CASSLARQGAQHF	TGTGCCAGCAGCTTGGCTCGACAGGGGGCACAACATTTT
NA	TRBV18	NA	TRBJ1-2	CASSRQPTYGYTF	TGTGCCAGCTCAAGACAGCCGACCTATGGCTACACCTTC
NA	TRBV18	once	TRBJ1-4	CASSPVAGLDSKKLFF	TGTGCCAGCTCACCTGTTGCGGGACTAGATTCGAAAAAACTGTTTTTT
NA	TRBV7-2	NA	TRBJ2-1	CASSLDWGNPWEQFF	TGTGCCAGCAGCTTAGATTGGGGTAATCCTTGGGAGCAGTTCTTC
NA	TRBV15	NA	TRBJ1-1	CATSRALGEAFF	TGTGCCACCAGCAGGGCGCTAGGTGAAGCTTTCTTT
TRBD1	TRBV2	NA	TRBJ1-2	CASSGGRRGGYGYTF	TGTGCCAGCAGTGGGGGGCGCAGGGGGGGCTATGGCTACACCTTC
NA	TRBV7-8	NA	TRBJ2-5	CASSSHSSEWETQYF	TGTGCCAGCAGCTCCCACAGCTCGGAATGGGAGACCCAGTACTTC
NA	TRBV14	NA	TRBJ1-1	CASSLTPRQTNTEAFF	TGTGCCAGCAGCCTCACACCGAGACAGACGAACACTGAAGCTTTCTTT
NA	TRBV7-8	few	TRBJ1-2	CASSHTGAYGYTF	TGTGCCAGCAGCCACACTGGAGCCTATGGCTACACCTTC
TRBD1	TRBV5-4	once	TRBJ2-5	CASSLAGGRRETQYF	TGTGCCAGCAGCTTGGCAGGGGGAAGGAGGGAGACCCAGTACTTC
TRBD1	TRBV14	NA	TRBJ2-2	CASSYIENPKPPPGTGGTGELFF	TGTGCCAGCAGCTACATCGAAAACCCAAAGCCCCCGCCCGGGACAGGAGGCACCGGGGAGCTGTTTTTT
NA	TRBV11-2	NA	TRBJ2-5	CASSSPALQETQYF	TGTGCCAGCAGCTCGCCCGCACTCCAAGAGACCCAGTACTTC
TRBD2	TRBV14	NA	TRBJ2-7	CASSQGLVYEQYF	TGTGCCAGCAGCCAGGGACTAGTCTACGAGCAGTACTTC
NA	TRBV4-2	NA	TRBJ2-6	CASSQAGAGANVLTF	TGTGCCAGCAGCCAGGCAGGGGCTGGGGCCAACGTCCTGACTTTC
NA	TRBV4-3	NA	TRBJ1-5	CASSQDRGLNQPQHF	TGCGCCAGCAGCCAAGATCGAGGCCTCAATCAGCCCCAGCATTTT
TRBD1	TRBV6-4	NA	TRBJ1-2	CASSATGNYGYTF	TGTGCCAGCAGTGCGACAGGGAACTATGGCTACACCTTC
NA	TRBV5-1	NA	TRBJ2-6	CASSLNYRGLSSGANVLTF	TGCGCCAGCAGTTTGAATTACAGGGGACTTTCCTCTGGGGCCAACGTCCTGACTTTC
NA	TRBV28	once	TRBJ1-2	CASSLGRELRGYTF	TGTGCCAGCAGTTTAGGCAGGGAACTGCGGGGCTACACCTTC
NA	TRBV18	once	TRBJ2-1	CASSPPLNEQFF	TGTGCCAGCTCACCACCCCTCAATGAGCAGTTCTTC
NA	TRBV5-1	NA	TRBJ2-3	CASSLRERDTQYF	TGCGCCAGCAGCTTGAGAGAGCGGGATACGCAGTATTTT
NA	TRBV7-9	NA	TRBJ1-1	CASSPYFQGTEAFF	TGTGCCAGCAGCCCCTACTTCCAGGGCACTGAAGCTTTCTTT
TRBD1	TRBV7-3	NA	TRBJ1-1	CASSLAGQGNTEAFF	TGTGCCAGCAGCCTGGCCGGACAGGGAAACACTGAAGCTTTCTTT
NA	TRBV14	NA	TRBJ2-5	CASSQVRGTRETQYF	TGTGCCAGCAGCCAAGTTCGGGGGACGCGAGAGACCCAGTACTTC
NA	TRBV7-3	once	TRBJ2-3	CASSLQPGISTDTQYF	TGTGCCAGCAGCTTACAACCAGGCATTAGCACAGATACGCAGTATTTT
NA	TRBV7-9	NA	TRBJ1-2	CASSLESGLYGYTF	TGTGCCAGCAGCTTAGAATCGGGACTCTATGGCTACACCTTC
TRBD1	TRBV29-1	NA	TRBJ1-5	CSVRTGSNQPQHF	TGCAGCGTCCGGACAGGGTCTAATCAGCCCCAGCATTTT
NA	TRBV11-2	once	TRBJ2-7	CASSLEGSKNSYEQYF	TGTGCCAGCAGCTTAGAGGGCTCCAAAAACTCCTACGAGCAGTACTTC
NA	TRBV5-4	NA	TRBJ2-1	CASSQKDEQFF	TGTGCCAGCAGTCAGAAAGATGAGCAGTTCTTC
TRBD1	TRBV5-1	NA	TRBJ1-2	CASRYGTGGNYGYTF	TGCGCCAGCAGATACGGGACAGGGGGCAACTATGGCTACACCTTC
TRBD1	TRBV7-7	NA	TRBJ1-6	CASSRRQGSPLHF	TGTGCTAGCAGCCGCCGACAGGGCTCACCCCTCCACTTT
NA	TRBV7-2	NA	TRBJ2-7	CASSFLYEQYF	TGTGCCAGCAGCTTCCTTTACGAGCAGTACTTC
TRBD1	TRBV10-2	NA	TRBJ1-2	CASSAGTGGDRGYTF	TGCGCCAGCAGTGCCGGGACAGGGGGAGATAGGGGCTACACCTTC
NA	TRBV11-2	NA	TRBJ1-1	CASSRGTTNTEAFF	TGTGCCAGCAGCCGAGGGACGACGAACACTGAAGCTTTCTTT
NA	TRBV28	NA	TRBJ1-1	CASSRRIQVEAFF	TGTGCCAGCAGCCGACGGATCCAGGTTGAAGCTTTCTTT
TRBD1	TRBV5-1	NA	TRBJ1-2	CASRPNPQGDYGYTF	TGCGCCAGTCGCCCCAACCCCCAGGGGGACTATGGCTACACCTTC
TRBD1	TRBV7-9	NA	TRBJ1-3	CASSLRGQGANTIYF	TGTGCCAGCAGCTTAAGGGGACAGGGGGCGAACACCATATATTTT
TRBD1	TRBV5-4	NA	TRBJ1-3	CASSLMDRGSGNTIYF	TGTGCCAGCAGCTTGATGGACAGGGGCTCTGGAAACACCATATATTTT
TRBD1	TRBV18	NA	TRBJ1-1	CASSLGQGEAFF	TGTGCCAGCTCGCTTGGACAGGGTGAAGCTTTCTTT